The text below deals with one TCR beta chain. Its antigen is unknown. One base away there is no much larger clone; base qualities are not given. Collaborating institutions collected whole blood in K2EDTA tubes following their own protocols. For TCRbeta analysis, collaborators shipped samples as frozen whole blood, isolated PBMCs, or DNA extracted from either of those sample types. TCRbeta CDR3 regions were amplified from genomic DNA using the immunoSEQ Assay, a bias-controlled multiplex PCR. The paper's processing steps were these. The number of nucleated cells in each sample was estimated by amplification of reference gene primers within the assay. To quantify the absolute abundance of each unique TCRbeta CDR3 rearrangement, sequence reads were collapsed and filtered. For each sample, productive Simpson clonality was calculated by taking the square root of Simpson's diversity index across productive rearrangements. The source is immuneACCESS, and TCRdb retained only in-frame sequences with V and J called. Part of the clones is not carried over; for the studies checked, unresolved V genes explain less than half of this, and the remainder is unexplained. The V and J calls and clone size are taken from that table; D and trimming were inferred from the DNA. This sample has some 150,000 clones in its table, and about 82% of those were observed once. The ten largest account for 7.5% to 8.5% of the sample.

This entry is derived from a study of blood T cell repertoires in COVID-19 (TCRdb year 2020). Regarding the complete study: Collaborator samples came from the United States, Italy and Spain and covered acute and convalescent phases of COVID-19. The prospective study material was composed of cDNA or gDNA derived from T cells, B-cell-depleted T cells, or PBMCs. The dataset comprised deeply sampled blood TCRbeta repertoires from subjects exposed to, actively infected with, or recovered from COVID-19. The repertoires were released in a freely available public database meant as a resource for research on the immune response to SARS-CoV-2. Samples came from the ongoing ImmuneRACE study (first 160 participants) plus 1,254 subjects from 6 global collaborators. Sample metadata almost always included a de-identified subject ID, COVID-19 status, age in years and sex. Where available, HLA class I and class II types were obtained from metadata supplied by the sample provider rather than from assay-based typing.

Results the study describes overall, beyond this receptor: The quantity of clinical and demographic metadata differed by source and by participant and was supplied without curation.

Source material: peripheral blood. This clonotype was obtained from a woman in her fifties or sixties with acute or convalescent COVID-19.

The sequence in DNA is TGCGCCAGCAGGCCTAGCGGGGAGCGCACCGGGGAGCTGTTTTTT. It codes for CASRPSGERTGELFF. The rearrangement combines TRBV10-2 with TRBJ2-2, and 9 junctional nucleotides match TRBD2. The germline V end is reduced by 6 bases and the J end by 4 bases; junction bases left unmatched: 6. Reading from cysteine to phenylalanine, the CDR3 counts 15 amino acids. Only the CDR3 DNA is retained, 45 bases long and in frame from the first base. According to the germline V gene, CDR1 reads WSHSY and CDR2 reads SAAADI.